This T cell receptor (beta chain) came from a study of a mutant IDH1 vaccine in newly diagnosed glioma. Overall study context: The start of vaccination came 4-6 weeks after radiotherapy alone, or with temozolomide cycles. It was radiotherapy, temozolomide, or both that patients received previously, with most receiving both. Notes on the study in general: It seemed that pseudoprogression was not linked to changes in the top peripheral T cell clonotypes.

There are a few counts of this clone. The antigen is unknown. The time point denotes: week 5, during vaccination. Doses of 300 ug of mutant IDH1 20-mer peptide were given with topical imiquimod. Using immunoSEQ multiplex PCR, the repertoire was profiled, and TCRdb retains in-frame clones only, with some absent. In the table there are over 45,000 clones, roughly four fifths of which are singletons. The length of the CDR3 is 15 residues. The germline CDR1 and CDR2 sequences are LNHDA and SQIVND (reference sequence). Trimming shortened V by 10 bases and J by 0 bases, and 16 bases separated the two germline ends.

This TCR was recovered from a man between 25 and 39 years old with glioma. V usage is TRBV19 and J usage is TRBJ1-5; possibly TRBD1 for D (5 bases). The material was PBMCs, obtained from a glioma patient whose treatment included an IDH1 peptide vaccine. In DNA form, the CDR3 reads TGTGCCACATCCGGGACCCATAATAGCAATCAGCCCCAGCATTTT. It is translated as CATSGTHNSNQPQHF. Variable domain in full (rest from reference TRBV19 and TRBJ1-5): DGGITQSPKYLFRKEGQNVTLSCEQNLNHDAMYWYRQDPGQGLRLIYYSQIVNDFQKGDIAEGYSVSREKKESFPLTVTSAQKNPTAFYLCATSGTHNSNQPQHFGDGTRLSIL.